Relative to its sample, the clone carrying this T cell receptor (beta chain) is medium-sized. Antigen specificity is unknown. The record originates from a study of metastatic and nonmetastatic thyroid tumors. Study in general: Repertoire data that came from the blood and tumor or nodule tissue of malignant and benign thyroid patients were compared. General study findings and limits: Reportedly, malignant thyroid tumors had significantly higher TCR beta diversity than benign nodules, in blood and tumor.

None of the patients had undergone any treatment ahead of thyroid surgery. Using MiXCR, TCRdb reanalyzed the PCR reads. The sample includes around 5,000 clones, around 30% of them seen just once. Input material: adjacent normal tissue. This TCR was sampled from a female donor with papillary thyroid cancer or a benign thyroid nodule (not recorded which). Some clones in this sample may be carry-over from other donors' samples.

CDR3 sequence (DNA): TGCAGTGCTAGGGGGCGGGAGGGTACCAATGAGCAGTTCTTC. It encodes CSARGREGTNEQFF. V and J are TRBV20-1 and TRBJ2-1; TRBD2 aligns across 9 bases. Germline V gives CDR1 DFQATT, CDR2 SNEGSKA (reference sequence). CDR3 size: 14 residues. The trim removed 3 bases at V and 6 bases at J, leaving 6 bases unmatched.